The 9 T cell receptor beta chains below come from one sample, sequenced in a study of post-analysis software for immune sequencing data. Study findings and constraints: Roughly five TRBV segments were significantly more frequent in patients than in controls. TRBV5-6, TRBV5-1 and TRBV20-1 were among these segments.

Which antigens these TCRs recognize remains unknown. cDNA libraries for TCR beta contained unique molecular identifiers. TCRdb itself ran the PCR reads through MiXCR, one entry per CDR3 protein. The table includes hundreds of thousands of distinct CDR3 sequences, around 44% detected once. The sample taken for sequencing was blood. These receptors were collected from a girl aged 5-17 years with multiple sclerosis.

Details on this clonotype: At one of its ends the junction is not consistent with the germline gene, which may arise from a read error. The rearrangement uses TRBV5-1 and TRBJ2-7; 8 bases map to TRBD1. CDR1 is SGHRS, CDR2 YFSETQ, per germline. The CDR3 covers 15 residues. The CDR3 loop reads CASSPRQGSSYEQYF. CDR3 in DNA: TGTGCCAGCAGCCCGAGACAGGGGTCATCCTACGAGCAGTACTTC.

The chain couples TRBV20-1 to TRBJ2-5, with 12 bases aligning to TRBD2. This CDR3 is 16 amino acids long. V shed 3 bases and J 5 bases; nucleotides not matched to a gene: 10. Germline V gives CDR1 DFQATT, CDR2 SNEGSKA (reference sequence). DNA for the CDR3: TGCAGTGCTAGCCCTTCTAGCGGGGGGGCGCGGGAGACCCAGTACTTC. Translation gives CSASPSSGGARETQYF.

This clonotype turned up a few times. The chain joins TRBV3-1 to TRBJ2-3, with 9 bases aligning to TRBD2. Per germline, CDR1 LGHDT and CDR2 YNNKEL (reference sequence). The CDR3 totals 19 residues. Losses at the gene ends were 0 bases for V and 2 bases for J; bases not matched to a gene: 12. The CDR3 nucleotides read TGTGCCAGCAGCCAAGATTCCCCCCCTAGCGGGGTTTCCACAGATACGCAGTATTTT. Protein: CASSQDSPPSGVSTDTQYF.

This chain connects TRBV2 to TRBJ2-1; 8 nucleotides align to TRBD2. This CDR3 is built from 15 residues. CDR1 is SNHLY and CDR2 is FYNNEI in the germline V gene. V lost 6 bases, J lost 4 bases, and 8 bases stayed unmatched. The CDR3 nucleotides read TGTGCCAGCAGGACAGACGGGGGGGAATACAATGAGCAGTTCTTC. It codes for CASRTDGGEYNEQFF. Full variable domain (outside the CDR3, taken from reference TRBV2 and TRBJ2-1): EPEVTQTPSHQVTQMGQEVILRCVPISNHLYFYWYRQILGQKVEFLVSFYNNEISEKSEIFDDQFSVERPDGSNFTLKIRSTKLEDSAMYFCASRTDGGEYNEQFFGPGTRLTVL.

The rearrangement uses TRBV20-1 and TRBJ2-5; D unresolved. The length of the CDR3 is 12 residues. Germline V gene sequence: CDR1 DFQATT, CDR2 SNEGSKA (reference sequence). Trimming stripped 2 bases from V and 5 bases from J, with 9 bases between. The CDR3 DNA is TGCAGTGCTAGACCCTCCGGGGAGACCCAGTACTTC. Amino acids: CSARPSGETQYF.

This clonotype was recorded many times. V and J are TRBV10-3 and TRBJ2-5, with D uncertain. V lost 2 bases and J 5 bases, leaving 3 bases between the germline ends. Per germline, CDR1 ENHRY and CDR2 SYGVKD. This CDR3 has 11 amino acids. The CDR3 DNA reads TGTGCCATCAGTGAGCAGGAGACCCAGTACTTC. Translated: CAISEQETQYF.

The chain combines TRBV12-3 or TRBV12-4 with TRBJ2-7, with D possibly being TRBD1 (5 bases). The V end lost 6 bases, the J end lost 2 bases, and 11 bases lay between the germline ends. There are 13 residues in the CDR3. The CDR3 loop is CASSRETAYEQYF. Here the CDR3 DNA reads TGTGCCAGCAGCCGCGAGACAGCCTACGAGCAGTACTTC.

V is TRBV5-1 and J is TRBJ2-7; 9 bases agree with TRBD1. Unmatched junction bases numbered 6, after V lost 1 base and J lost 1 base. This CDR3 spans 16 amino acids. From germline, CDR1 is SGHRS and CDR2 YFSETQ. This CDR3 is CASSLSTGGASYEQYF. The CDR3 bases are TGCGCCAGCAGCTTGTCTACAGGGGGCGCATCCTACGAGCAGTACTTC.

The rearrangement joins TRBV12-3 or TRBV12-4 to TRBJ2-1; 10 bases align to TRBD2. J lost 4 bases, V lost 6 bases, and 6 bases had no gene match. The CDR3 covers 15 residues. CDR3 bases: TGTGCCAGCAGCAACCAAGCGGGAGGGTACAATGAGCAGTTCTTC. The encoded protein is CASSNQAGGYNEQFF.